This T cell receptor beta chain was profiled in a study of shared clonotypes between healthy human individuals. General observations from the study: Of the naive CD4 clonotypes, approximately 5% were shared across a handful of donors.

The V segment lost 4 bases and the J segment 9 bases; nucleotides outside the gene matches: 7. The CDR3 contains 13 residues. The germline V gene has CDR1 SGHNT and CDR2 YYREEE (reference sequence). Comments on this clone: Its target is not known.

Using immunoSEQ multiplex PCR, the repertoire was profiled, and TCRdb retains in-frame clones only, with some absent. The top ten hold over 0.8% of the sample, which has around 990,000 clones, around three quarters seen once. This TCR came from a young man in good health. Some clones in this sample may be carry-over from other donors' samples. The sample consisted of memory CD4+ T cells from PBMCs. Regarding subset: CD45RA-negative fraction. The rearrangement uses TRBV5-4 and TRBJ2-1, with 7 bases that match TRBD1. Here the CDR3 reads CASSPYRTGEQFF. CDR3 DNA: TGTGCCAGCAGCCCCTACAGGACAGGTGAGCAGTTCTTC.